This T cell receptor (beta chain) was sequenced during a study of human T cells and chemical hapten exposure. On the study more broadly: The study traced per-sample TCR yield variation mainly to small differences in pooled library volumes. General observations from the study: DPC sensitization produced no change in TCRs with frequency above 1 in 1000.

Individual cDNA molecules had unique molecular identifiers attached to them by the library. How the authors handled the data: There were a median of approximately 88,000 TCRs per sample, with a range from roughly 20,000 to 700,000. TCRdb called the 5' RACE reads again in MiXCR, with one record for every CDR3 protein. For this entry, the V and J calls and clone size follow TCRdb and not the study's own pipeline. This table holds about 80,000 distinct CDR3 sequences, 6.5% to 8.5% found once. Before extraction, the whole blood was not fractionated, and total RNA was taken from it. This clonotype was counted at least ten times. Its antigen remains unknown. This CDR3 is built from 16 residues. Trimming removed 6 bases at V and 5 bases at J, with 19 bases between. CDR1 and CDR2 (germline): MNHEY, SMNVEV (reference sequence).

This clonotype originated in a male donor in good health. This chain joins TRBV27 and TRBJ2-2; D may be TRBD1 (5 bases). CDR3 in DNA: TGTGCCAGCAGCCCGACCGAGCCAGGGCGGACCGGGGAGCTGTTTTTT. Its protein product is CASSPTEPGRTGELFF.